The source of this TCR beta chain is a study of blood T cell repertoires in COVID-19. The method was immunoSEQ multiplex PCR; TCRdb's version includes in-frame clones alone and lacks a portion of them. Of 250,000 to 300,000 clones in the sample, 80% to 90% were seen once. The germline V gene encodes CDR1 MNHEY and CDR2 SVGAGI. Trimming removed 11 bases from V and 6 bases from J; junction bases left unmatched: 10. This CDR3 spans 13 amino acids. The sequenced sample consisted of peripheral blood. The clonotype was recovered from a woman in her 70s with COVID-19, enrolled during active disease. The chain combines TRBV6-5 with TRBJ1-5; 7 bases fit TRBD1. CDR3 amino acids: CASEGQSFQPQHF. CDR3 bases: TGTGCCTCGGAGGGACAGTCGTTTCAGCCCCAGCATTTT.